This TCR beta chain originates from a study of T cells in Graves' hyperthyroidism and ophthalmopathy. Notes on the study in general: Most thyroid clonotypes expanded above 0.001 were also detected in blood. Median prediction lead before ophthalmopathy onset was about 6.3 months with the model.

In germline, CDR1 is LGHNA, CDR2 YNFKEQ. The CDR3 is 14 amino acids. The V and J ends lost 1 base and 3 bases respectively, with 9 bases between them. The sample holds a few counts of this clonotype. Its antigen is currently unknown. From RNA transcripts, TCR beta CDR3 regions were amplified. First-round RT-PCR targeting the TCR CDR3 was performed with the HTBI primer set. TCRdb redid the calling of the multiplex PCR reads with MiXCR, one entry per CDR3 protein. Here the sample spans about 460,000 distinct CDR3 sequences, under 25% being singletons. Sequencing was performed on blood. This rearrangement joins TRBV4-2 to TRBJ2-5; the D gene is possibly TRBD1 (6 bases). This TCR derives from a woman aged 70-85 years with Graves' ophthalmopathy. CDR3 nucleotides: TGTGCCAGCAGCCAAGGGTCAGGGGAAGAGACCCAGTACTTC. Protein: CASSQGSGEETQYF.